This TCR beta chain comes out of a study of PD-1 blockade in mismatch repair-deficient tumors. Whole-study context: All were previously treated, progressing patients with approximately 12 mismatch repair-deficient cancer types. General study findings and limits: After pembrolizumab, tumor-resident clones rose rapidly, then generally contracted before radiologic responses.

Only in-frame clones appear in the TCRdb table, and some are missing; sequencing was by immunoSEQ multiplex PCR. This sample has 120,000 or so clones, with approximately 91% found just once. V lost 4 bases, J lost 3 bases, and 13 bases lay in between. This CDR3 has 13 residues. The germline gives CDR1 GTSNPN, CDR2 SVGIG (reference sequence). PCR or immunohistochemistry showed mismatch repair deficiency in every enrolled patient. The TCR-sequenced patients were a few responders to pembrolizumab. Worth noting for this clone: The antigen remains undetermined.

The chain employs TRBV30 and TRBJ2-7; D assignment may be TRBD1 or TRBD2 (5 bases each). Specimen: peripheral blood, collected almost 74 weeks after starting pembrolizumab. The TCR originated in an adult with mismatch repair-deficient cancer. Here the CDR3 DNA reads TGTGCCTGGATGACAGCCGGAGGCTACGAGCAGTACTTC. Protein: CAWMTAGGYEQYF.